This TCR beta chain was sequenced for a study of blood T cell repertoires in COVID-19. The overall study: The samples span acute and convalescent COVID-19 from the United States, Italy and Spain. PBMCs, B-cell-depleted T cells, or T cells were the source of the cDNA or gDNA that made up the material.

Clinical histories supplied by participants themselves formed the basis of cohort assignment. Assay used: immunoSEQ multiplex PCR; TCRdb lists only in-frame clones, some missing. The data hold some 150,000 clones, with over 75% observed a single time. V was cut by 6 bases and J by 5 bases, with 8 bases left in between. There are 12 residues in the CDR3. Germline CDR1 is SEHNR and CDR2 is FQNEAQ (reference sequence). The sample was PBMCs or T cells enriched from blood (not recorded which). This TCR was recovered from a woman in her thirties with acute COVID-19. The chain employs TRBV7-9 and TRBJ1-3; D gene uncertain. The CDR3 region is CASSHSRNTIYF. The CDR3 DNA is TGTGCCAGCAGTCACAGCAGAAACACCATATATTTT. The whole variable domain, remainder taken from reference TRBV7-9 and TRBJ1-3, is DTGVSQNPRHKITKRGQNVTFRCDPISEHNRLYWYRQTLGQGPEFLTYFQNEAQLEKSRLLSDRFSAERPKGSFSTLEIQRTEQGDSAMYLCASSHSRNTIYFGEGSWLTVV.